The 27 T cell receptor beta chains listed next were all sequenced from one sample in a study of a mutant IDH1 vaccine in newly diagnosed glioma (dated by TCRdb to the early 2020s). The time point label corresponds to: baseline, week 1 (first vaccination visit). The sample's treatment or condition label is to be understood as: pre-vaccination baseline after standard-of-care therapy. The protocol used for the library was the immunoSEQ multiplex PCR assay. Drawn from immuneACCESS, this table holds only the in-frame rearrangements with V and J called that TCRdb kept. Clones are partly lost; checked studies trace under half to an unresolved V gene and leave the rest unexplained. This sample gives tens of thousands of clones in total; 79% of them show up just once. Over 8% of the sample goes to the ten largest clones. Source: PBMCs, taken from a glioma patient treated with radiotherapy, temozolomide or both. These receptors originate from a man between 45 and 60 years old with glioma.

J is TRBJ1-6 and V is TRBV5-1; 8 bases match TRBD1. CDR3 size: 15 residues. Germline CDR1 reads SGHRS; CDR2 reads YFSETQ. Germline trimming cut 4 bases from V and 11 bases from J; bases unmatched to any gene: 11. CDR3 bases: TGCGCCAGCAGCGTAAGGACAGGGAGAGAAGCACCCCTCCACTTT. This sequence encodes CASSVRTGREAPLHF.

The chain is built from TRBV30 and TRBJ2-3; D gene uncertain. The ends were cut back, 3 bases at V and 2 bases at J, with 12 bases in the middle. The CDR3 contains 14 residues. Looked up from germline, CDR1 is GTSNPN and CDR2 is SVGIG (reference sequence). CDR3 in amino acids: CAWRRTVATDTQYF. The CDR3 DNA reads as TGTGCCTGGAGGCGGACGGTAGCCACAGATACGCAGTATTTT. Using reference TRBV30 and TRBJ2-3 for the parts outside the CDR3, the full variable domain is SQTIHQWPATLVQPVGSPLSLECTVEGTSNPNLYWYRQAAGRGLQLLFYSVGIGQISSEVPQNLSASRPQDRQFILSSKKLLLSDSGFYLCAWRRTVATDTQYFGPGTRLTVL.

The chain links TRBV18 to TRBJ1-5; D is unclear. V lost 3 bases and J lost 0, with 3 bases in between. Germline lookup yields CDR1 KGHSH and CDR2 LQKENI. The CDR3 consists of 13 residues. Written as DNA, the CDR3 is TGTGCCAGCTCACCCATTAGCAATCAGCCCCAGCATTTT. Amino acids: CASSPISNQPQHF. Combining the CDR3 with reference TRBV18 and TRBJ1-5 gives the whole variable domain NAGVMQNPRHLVRRRGQEARLRCSPMKGHSHVYWYRQLPEEGLKFMVYLQKENIIDESGMPKERFSAEFPKEGPSILRIQQVVRGDSAAYFCASSPISNQPQHFGDGTRLSIL.

This chain links TRBV18 with TRBJ2-5; no reliable D call. The CDR3 extends over 12 amino acids. Germline CDR1 and CDR2: KGHSH and LQKENI. Trimming removed 2 bases at V and 5 bases at J, with 6 bases between. CDR3 in amino acids: CASSPGSETQYF. The CDR3 DNA reads TGTGCCAGCTCACCAGGCTCGGAGACCCAGTACTTC.

The rearrangement uses TRBV29-1 and TRBJ2-7; D is unresolved. Germline CDR1 is SQVTM and CDR2 is ANQGSEA. The ends were cut back, 3 bases at V and 6 bases at J, with 9 bases in the middle. CDR3 length equals 11 residues. CDR3 sequence (DNA): TGCAGCGTTGAGGCAGGACGCGAGCAGTACTTC. Its translation is CSVEAGREQYF.

The chain couples TRBV30 to TRBJ2-7; D is possibly TRBD2 (5 bases). Germline V CDR1 and CDR2: GTSNPN, SVGIG (reference sequence). This CDR3 is built from 13 residues. V lost 4 bases and J lost 2, with 12 bases in between. CDR3 sequence reads: CAWNHGMTYEQYF. The CDR3 DNA follows: TGTGCCTGGAACCACGGGATGACCTACGAGCAGTACTTC.

The chain has TRBV6-5 and TRBJ2-5; D possibly uses TRBD1 or TRBD2 (5 bases each). This CDR3 is built from 13 residues. Deletions cut 6 bases from V and 8 bases from J, with 16 bases between. Looked up from germline, CDR1 is MNHEY and CDR2 is SVGAGI. CDR3 nucleotides: TGTGCCAGCAGAACTAGGGGTTGGGGCACCCAGTACTTC. Protein: CASRTRGWGTQYF.

This chain joins TRBV6-6 and TRBJ1-1; D is possibly TRBD1 (5 bases). CDR1 is MNHNY, CDR2 SVGAGI, per germline (reference sequence). The CDR3 contains 12 residues. V gave up 4 bases and J gave up 8 bases, with 11 bases separating them. The CDR3 DNA reads as TGTGCCAGCAGTTCCCAGACAGCCGAAGCTTTCTTT. Encoded protein: CASSSQTAEAFF.

The chain is built from TRBV7-9 and TRBJ1-2; 9 nucleotides line up with TRBD1. The CDR3 extends over 14 amino acids. Germline CDR1 reads SEHNR; CDR2 reads FQNEAQ (reference sequence). V was pared by 5 bases and J by 5 bases, with 6 bases of the junction left unmatched. The CDR3, as DNA: TGTGCCAGCAGCACTTGGACAGGGGAATATGGCTACACCTTC. Translated, it gives CASSTWTGEYGYTF.

The rearrangement uses TRBV5-4 and TRBJ2-1; the match to TRBD1 covers 7 bases. The CDR3 is 16 amino acids. Germline CDR1 is SGHNT and CDR2 is YYREEE (reference sequence). V was clipped by 0 bases and J by 8 bases; unmatched bases: 11. The CDR3 protein is CASSLVTRQGSDEQFF. DNA of the CDR3: TGTGCCAGCAGCTTGGTGACGAGACAGGGAAGCGATGAGCAGTTCTTC.

The rearrangement links TRBV4-2 to TRBJ1-4, with D hard to call. The germline V gene has CDR1 LGHNA and CDR2 YNFKEQ. The CDR3 is 16 residues long. The V end lost 1 base, the J end lost 5 bases, and 14 bases lay between the germline ends. CDR3 DNA: TGTGCCAGCAGCCAAGGTGTCGGGGATCAGAATGAAAAACTGTTTTTT. The encoded protein is CASSQGVGDQNEKLFF.

This clone is classed as medium-sized. This rearrangement joins TRBV7-9 to TRBJ1-1; 9 bases agree with TRBD1. After removal of 3 bases from V and 4 bases from J, the junction contained 3 bases not matched to a gene. The CDR3 contains 14 residues. Germline loops: CDR1 SEHNR, CDR2 FQNEAQ (reference sequence). The CDR3 nucleotides read TGTGCCAGCAGCTTTGGGACAGGGTTCACTGAAGCTTTCTTT. Its translation: CASSFGTGFTEAFF.

The chain has TRBV6-1 and TRBJ1-1; D is uncertain. Trimming shortened V by 1 base and J by 7 bases, and 13 bases separated the two germline ends. The CDR3 loop spans 14 amino acids. CDR1 MNHNS and CDR2 SASEGT come from the germline V gene. CDR3 nucleotides: TGTGCCAGCAGTGAAGAGGCAGAGGCGAGTGAAGCTTTCTTT. Its translation is CASSEEAEASEAFF.

CDR3 sequence reads: CASSYLSHGELFF. The CDR3 DNA reads TGTGCCAGCAGTTACTTGAGCCACGGGGAGCTGTTTTTT. The chain is built from TRBV6-5 and TRBJ2-2, with unresolved D. This CDR3 is 13 amino acids long. Between the trimmed V and J ends, which lost 1 base and 7 bases, there was a span of 7 bases. In germline, CDR1 is MNHEY, CDR2 SVGAGI.

The chain combines TRBV9 with TRBJ2-7, with D unclear. The CDR3 spans 13 residues. V dropped 0 bases and J dropped 1 base, with 5 bases sitting between them. The germline V gene encodes CDR1 SGDLS and CDR2 YYNGEE. The CDR3 nucleotides are TGTGCCAGCAGCGTAGAGGAATCCTACGAGCAGTACTTC. Its translation is CASSVEESYEQYF.

The chain joins TRBV9 to TRBJ1-4; 8 bases agree with TRBD1. Germline values: CDR1 SGDLS, CDR2 YYNGEE. V was clipped by 0 bases and J by 2 bases; unmatched bases: 0. The CDR3 loop spans 15 amino acids. The CDR3 DNA follows: TGTGCCAGCAGCGTAGACAGGGGGACTAATGAAAAACTGTTTTTT. Translation: CASSVDRGTNEKLFF.

The chain carries TRBV5-1 and TRBJ1-1; 10 bases line up with TRBD1. The CDR3 consists of 15 residues. Trimming at V came to 1 base and at J to 4 bases, leaving 4 bases not matched to a gene. Per the germline V gene, CDR1 is SGHRS and CDR2 is YFSETQ. The CDR3: CASSLSRTGGTEAFF. CDR3 DNA: TGCGCCAGCAGCTTGTCCAGGACAGGGGGCACTGAAGCTTTCTTT.

This clone has a single count. The genes are TRBV6-6 and TRBJ1-4; D call uncertain. The germline gives CDR1 MNHNY, CDR2 SVGAGI (reference sequence). The CDR3 consists of 13 residues. Trimming removed 7 bases from V and 6 bases from J, with 12 bases in between. The CDR3 sequence: CASTRRADEKLFF. DNA for the CDR3: TGTGCCAGCACCCGTCGGGCGGATGAAAAACTGTTTTTT.

In its sample, this clone is medium-sized. The chain has TRBV27 and TRBJ1-1; D remains unclear. Trimming shortened V by 6 bases and J by 0 bases, and 11 bases separated the two germline ends. Germline assignment: CDR1 MNHEY and CDR2 SMNVEV (reference sequence). The CDR3 is 14 amino acids. The CDR3 is CASRSVRVNTEAFF. CDR3 DNA sequence: TGTGCCAGCAGATCGGTAAGGGTGAACACTGAAGCTTTCTTT.

The rearrangement links TRBV5-4 to TRBJ2-1; perhaps TRBD1 as D (5 bases). The V and J ends lost 0 bases and 7 bases respectively, with 8 bases between them. The germline gives CDR1 SGHNT, CDR2 YYREEE (reference sequence). The CDR3 extends over 13 amino acids. Here the CDR3 DNA reads TGTGCCAGCAGCTTGGACAGGACAAATGAGCAGTTCTTC. Translated: CASSLDRTNEQFF. The full variable domain, with the rest looked up from reference TRBV5-4 and TRBJ2-1, is ETGVTQSPTHLIKTRGQQVTLRCSSQSGHNTVSWYQQALGQGPQFIFQYYREEENGRGNFPPRFSGLQFPNYSSELNVNALELDDSALYLCASSLDRTNEQFFGPGTRLTVL.

The chain is built from TRBV29-1 and TRBJ2-7; 10 nucleotides line up with TRBD1. After removal of 3 bases from V and 5 bases from J, the junction contained 4 bases not matched to a gene. CDR1 and CDR2 from the germline V gene are SQVTM and ANQGSEA. This CDR3 is built from 13 residues. The CDR3 DNA reads as TGCAGCGTTGAGCACGGGACAGGGGACGAGCAGTACTTC. Its protein product is CSVEHGTGDEQYF.

This rearrangement joins TRBV30 to TRBJ1-2; 8 bases are shared with TRBD1. V lost 1 base and J lost 4; bases outside the gene matches: 8. The CDR3 spans 15 residues. From germline, CDR1 is GTSNPN and CDR2 SVGIG (reference sequence). This CDR3 is CAWSAGQAAIYGYTF. In nucleotides, the CDR3 is TGTGCCTGGAGTGCGGGACAGGCGGCGATCTATGGCTACACCTTC.

J is TRBJ2-2 and V is TRBV7-2, with TRBD1 identical over 7 bases. The V and J ends lost 5 bases and 5 bases, in that order; junction bases with no gene match: 8. Germline loops: CDR1 SGHTA, CDR2 FQGNSA. The CDR3 is 15 residues long. The CDR3 loop is CASSPSGGRTGELFF. The DNA for the CDR3 is TGTGCCAGCAGCCCTTCAGGGGGAAGAACCGGGGAGCTGTTTTTT.

The chain is built from TRBV5-4 and TRBJ1-2; 12 positions match TRBD1. This CDR3 region has 15 residues. Germline V gene data show CDR1 as SGHNT and CDR2 as YYREEE (reference sequence). Unmatched junction bases numbered 8, after V lost 4 bases and J lost 7 bases. In nucleotides, the CDR3 is TGTGCCAGCAGCCGCGGGACAGGGGGCGAGGGTGGCTACACCTTC. Translating it yields CASSRGTGGEGGYTF.

The V call is TRBV5-7, the J call TRBJ1-4, with 7 bases identical to TRBD1. TRBV5-7 is filed as an ORF, its function uncertain. This CDR3 is built from 14 residues. V was clipped by 7 bases and J by 3 bases; unmatched bases: 6. The CDR3 region is CASRKTGSNEKLFF. Written as DNA, the CDR3 is TGTGCCAGCCGAAAGACAGGGTCTAATGAAAAACTGTTTTTT.

This clone was counted between two and nine times. This chain joins TRBV28 and TRBJ1-2; no clear D. Trimming took off 6 bases at V and 6 bases at J, with 11 bases between the two ends. Germline V gene data show CDR1 as MDHEN and CDR2 as SYDVKM. The CDR3 has 12 residues. CDR3 sequence (DNA): TGTGCCAGCAGCCCCCCCCAGGATGGCTACACCTTC. Protein: CASSPPQDGYTF.

There are a few counts of this clone. V and J are TRBV10-3 and TRBJ1-1; D unresolved. Trimming shortened V by 6 bases and J by 2 bases, and 7 bases separated the two germline ends. This CDR3 contains 12 residues. CDR1 ENHRY and CDR2 SYGVKD come from the germline V gene. CDR3 DNA sequence: TGTGCCATCAGGGACGGAAACACTGAAGCTTTCTTT. It is translated as CAIRDGNTEAFF.